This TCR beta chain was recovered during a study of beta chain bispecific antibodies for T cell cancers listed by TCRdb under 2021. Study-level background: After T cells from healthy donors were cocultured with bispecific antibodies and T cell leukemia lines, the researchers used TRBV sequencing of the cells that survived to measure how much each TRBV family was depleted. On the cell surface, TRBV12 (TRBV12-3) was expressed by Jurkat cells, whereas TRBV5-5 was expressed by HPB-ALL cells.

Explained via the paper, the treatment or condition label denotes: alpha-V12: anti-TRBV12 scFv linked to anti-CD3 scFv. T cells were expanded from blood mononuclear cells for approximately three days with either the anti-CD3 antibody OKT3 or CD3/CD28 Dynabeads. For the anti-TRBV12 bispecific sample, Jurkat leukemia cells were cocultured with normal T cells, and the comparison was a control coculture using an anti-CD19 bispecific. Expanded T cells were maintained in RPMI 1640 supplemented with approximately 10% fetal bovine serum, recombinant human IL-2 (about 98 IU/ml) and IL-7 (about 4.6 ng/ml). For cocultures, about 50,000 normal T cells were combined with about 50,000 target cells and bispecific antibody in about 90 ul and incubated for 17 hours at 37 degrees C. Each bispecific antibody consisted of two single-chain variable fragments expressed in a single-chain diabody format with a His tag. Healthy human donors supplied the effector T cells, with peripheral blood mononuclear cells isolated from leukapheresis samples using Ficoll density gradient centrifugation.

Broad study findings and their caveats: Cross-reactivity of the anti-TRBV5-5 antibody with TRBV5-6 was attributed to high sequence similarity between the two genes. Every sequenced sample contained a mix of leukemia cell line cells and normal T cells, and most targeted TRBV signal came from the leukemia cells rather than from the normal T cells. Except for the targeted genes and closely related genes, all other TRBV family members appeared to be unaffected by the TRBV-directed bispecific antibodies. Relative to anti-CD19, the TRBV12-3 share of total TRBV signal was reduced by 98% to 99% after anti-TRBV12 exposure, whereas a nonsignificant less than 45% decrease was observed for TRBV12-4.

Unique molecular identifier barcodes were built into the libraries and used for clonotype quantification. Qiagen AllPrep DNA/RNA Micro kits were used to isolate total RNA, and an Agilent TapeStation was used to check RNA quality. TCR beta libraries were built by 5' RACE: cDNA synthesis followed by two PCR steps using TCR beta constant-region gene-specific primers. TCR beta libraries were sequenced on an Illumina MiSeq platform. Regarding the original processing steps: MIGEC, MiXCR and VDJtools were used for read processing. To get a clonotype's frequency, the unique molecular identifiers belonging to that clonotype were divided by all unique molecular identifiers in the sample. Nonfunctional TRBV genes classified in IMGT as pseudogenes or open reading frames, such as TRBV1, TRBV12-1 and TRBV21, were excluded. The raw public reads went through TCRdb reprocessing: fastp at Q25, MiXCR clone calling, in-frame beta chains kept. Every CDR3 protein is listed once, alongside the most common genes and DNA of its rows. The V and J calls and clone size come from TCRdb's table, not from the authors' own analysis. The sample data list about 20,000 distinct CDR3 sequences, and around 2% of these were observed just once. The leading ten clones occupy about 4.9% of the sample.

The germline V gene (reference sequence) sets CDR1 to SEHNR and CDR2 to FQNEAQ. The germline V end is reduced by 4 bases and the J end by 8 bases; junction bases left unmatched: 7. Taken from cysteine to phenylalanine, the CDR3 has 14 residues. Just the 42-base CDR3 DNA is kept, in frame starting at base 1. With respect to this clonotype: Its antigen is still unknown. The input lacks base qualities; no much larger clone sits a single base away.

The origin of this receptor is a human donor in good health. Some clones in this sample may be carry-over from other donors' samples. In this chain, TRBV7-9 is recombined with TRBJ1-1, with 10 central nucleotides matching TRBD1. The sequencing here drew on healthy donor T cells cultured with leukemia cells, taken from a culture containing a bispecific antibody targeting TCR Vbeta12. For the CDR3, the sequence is CASSSSGTGEEAFF. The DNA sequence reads TGTGCCAGCAGCTCTTCCGGGACAGGGGAGGAAGCTTTCTTT.